This TCR beta chain is drawn from a study of cytomegalovirus exposure and HLA in healthy donors. Concerning this clone: Its antigen remains unknown.

The CDR3 contains 14 residues. Germline V gives CDR1 MNHNS, CDR2 SASEGT. PCR involved 60 Vbeta and 13 Jbeta primers. The method was immunoSEQ multiplex PCR; TCRdb's version includes in-frame clones alone and lacks a portion of them. Its listing shows roughly 57,000 clones. Study-level findings and limits: Published work reported that the classifier diagnosed cytomegalovirus status with high specificity and sensitivity. Usually a TCR sequence was rare, but some public TCRs were found in many donors. An analysis that came later showed most CMV-associated TCR beta chains appearing HLA-restricted.

This sequence was found in a woman in her twenties or thirties in good health and CMV-seropositive. This chain joins TRBV6-1 and TRBJ2-5, with 11 bases lining up with TRBD2. TRBJ2-7 matches the DNA end more closely, so the J call is doubtful. Sequencing input: PBMCs. This chain's CDR3 is CASSPGTSGYEQYF. The DNA for the CDR3 is TGTGCCAGCAGTCCGGGGACTAGCGGATACGAGCAGTACTTC.